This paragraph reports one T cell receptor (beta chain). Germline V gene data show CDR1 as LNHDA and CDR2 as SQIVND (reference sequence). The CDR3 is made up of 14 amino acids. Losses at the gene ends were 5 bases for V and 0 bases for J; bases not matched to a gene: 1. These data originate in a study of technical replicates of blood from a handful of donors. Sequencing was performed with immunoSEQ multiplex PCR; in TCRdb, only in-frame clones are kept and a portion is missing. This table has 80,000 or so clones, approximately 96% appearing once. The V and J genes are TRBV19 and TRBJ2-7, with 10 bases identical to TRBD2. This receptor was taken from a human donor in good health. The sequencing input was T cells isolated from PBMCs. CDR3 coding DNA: TGTGCCAGTAGTTTAGCGGGGGGCTCCTACGAGCAGTACTTC. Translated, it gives CASSLAGGSYEQYF.